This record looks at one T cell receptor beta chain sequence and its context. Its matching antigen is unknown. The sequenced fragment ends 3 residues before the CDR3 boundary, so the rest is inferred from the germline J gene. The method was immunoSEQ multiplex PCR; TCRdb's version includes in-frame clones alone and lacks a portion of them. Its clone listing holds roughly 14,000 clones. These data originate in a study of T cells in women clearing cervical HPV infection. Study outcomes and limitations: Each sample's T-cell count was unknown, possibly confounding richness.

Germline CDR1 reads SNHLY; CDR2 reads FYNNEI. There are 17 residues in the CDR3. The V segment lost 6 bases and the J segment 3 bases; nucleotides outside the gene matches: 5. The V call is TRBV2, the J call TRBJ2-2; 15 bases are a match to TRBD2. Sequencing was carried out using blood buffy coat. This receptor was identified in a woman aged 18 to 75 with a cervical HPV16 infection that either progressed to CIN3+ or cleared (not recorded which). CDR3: CASSPGLAGGDTGELFF. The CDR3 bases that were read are TGTGCCAGCAGCCCAGGACTAGCGGGGGGGGACACCGGGGAG.